The entry that follows covers one T cell receptor (beta chain) sequence. The antigen remains unidentified. Profiled with immunoSEQ multiplex PCR; TCRdb holds only in-frame clones, not every one. Found here are approximately 91,000 clones, roughly 90% of them singletons; the top ten hold about 14%. This record belongs to a study of T cell responses to AZD1222 COVID-19 vaccine. This CDR3 contains 15 residues. From germline, CDR1 is MDHEN and CDR2 SYDVKM. Trimming cost V 4 bases and J 5 bases; bases outside gene matches: 5. Study conclusions and caveats: Baseline seropositives among AZD1222 recipients totaled only five to seven. Females made up more of the donors, who were largely white British, and clonal diversity may have come out too low.

The TCR originated in an adult in good health. The specimen was peripheral blood, collected on day 0 of AZD1222 vaccination. The rearrangement uses TRBV28 and TRBJ2-5, with TRBD1 matching 12 bases. In DNA form, the CDR3 reads TGTGCCAGCAGTTCCGGGACAGGGGGCGGCGAGACCCAGTACTTC. This translates into CASSSGTGGGETQYF.